The entry that follows covers one TCR beta chain sequence. The source of the sample is a study of CD8+ T cells in alopecia areata. V lost 2 bases and J lost 5, with 12 bases in between. Germline V gene sequence: CDR1 GTSNPN, CDR2 SVGIG (reference sequence). The CDR3 consists of 13 residues. Extraction and reverse transcription of RNA yielded cDNA as the sequencing template. The data were produced by immunoSEQ multiplex PCR, yet TCRdb's version contains in-frame clones alone and is incomplete. The sample consists of 190,000 or so clones, around 60% of them appearing once. Regarding treatment: oral pan-JAK inhibitor, 5-10 mg twice daily.

This chain connects TRBV30 to TRBJ1-1; D may be TRBD1 (5 bases). This material consisted of CD4+ T cells sorted from blood, taken at week 4, from a patient treated with tofacitinib. This receptor was obtained from a human donor with alopecia areata. The CDR3 loop reads CAWSSRARTEAFF. CDR3 coding DNA: TGTGCCTGGAGTTCCAGGGCTAGAACTGAAGCTTTCTTT.